This T cell receptor (beta chain) was obtained from a study of blood T cells in healthy people across ages. This CDR3 has 14 amino acids. Germline loops: CDR1 DFQATT, CDR2 SNEGSKA (reference sequence). It was with a sample-barcoded 5' primer and a J-beta primer mix that a second PCR of about 6 to 12 cycles was run. TCRdb re-derived calls from the 5' RACE reads in MiXCR, one entry per CDR3 protein. The sample consists of 600,000 to 1,000,000 distinct CDR3 sequences, more than 20% of them appearing once. This clonotype turned up a few times. Extractions gave at least 5.5 micrograms of total RNA per sample. The sample also formed part of further work on T cells of mothers and their children. That work states: Per mother, over 9 million TCR beta CDR3 reads were obtained; per child, about 3.3 million.

Source material: blood. The rearrangement uses TRBV20-1 and TRBJ2-5; 8 nucleotides match TRBD1. The better agreement between TRBJ2-7 and the DNA end casts doubt on the J call. The receptor was isolated from a boy aged 5 to 17 in good health. The CDR3 sequence: CSARDRAYDYEQYF. In DNA form, the CDR3 reads TGCAGTGCTAGGGACAGGGCCTATGATTACGAGCAGTACTTC.